These T cell receptor beta chains were read from a single sample in a study of blood T cell repertoires in COVID-19. The data were produced by immunoSEQ multiplex PCR, yet TCRdb's version contains in-frame clones alone and is incomplete. Of under 120,000 clones in the sample, more than 75% were seen once. Sequenced input: peripheral blood. Receptors were obtained from a human donor in a cohort sampled during active COVID-19. Both conserved end residues are part of each CDR3. The order of the fields is J gene, V gene, clone size, D gene, CDR3 protein, CDR3 DNA. D genes are given only for firm matches. Rows may omit the clone size; those that give it use once, few, many or a size class.

>TRBJ2-7|TRBV27|.|TRBD2
CASSQNTLGTTTYEQYF
TGTGCCAGCAGTCAGAATACCCTAGGGACTACCACCTACGAGCAGTACTTC
>TRBJ2-1|TRBV4-3|.|.
CASSPTSSSYNEQFF
TGCGCCAGCAGCCCGACTTCCAGCTCCTACAATGAGCAGTTCTTC
>TRBJ1-4|TRBV10-3|.|.
CAISESQNEKLFF
TGTGCCATCAGTGAGTCACAGAATGAAAAACTGTTTTTT
>TRBJ2-3|TRBV4-2|.|.
CASSQEGTGVPLRSTDTQYF
TGTGCCAGCAGCCAAGAAGGGACTGGAGTTCCTCTAAGAAGCACAGATACGCAGTATTTT
>TRBJ1-5|TRBV2|.|.
CASRAGGSQHF
TGTGCCAGCAGGGCCGGAGGGTCCCAGCATTTT
>TRBJ1-1|TRBV18|.|.
CASSLQNTEAFF
TGTGCCAGCTCACTACAGAACACTGAAGCTTTCTTT
>TRBJ1-2|TRBV3-1/TRBV3-2|.|.
CASSLRSGGDYGYTF
TGTGCCAGCAGCCTTAGGTCGGGAGGGGACTATGGCTACACCTTC
>TRBJ2-1|TRBV5-3|.|.
CARSPTGERFLYNEQFF
TGTGCCAGAAGCCCAACGGGAGAGCGTTTCCTCTACAATGAGCAGTTCTTC
>TRBJ1-2|TRBV28|.|TRBD1
CASSRPGGSGYTF
TGTGCCAGCAGTCGCCCAGGGGGCTCTGGCTACACCTTC
>TRBJ1-2|TRBV5-1|.|.
CASSFGQLYGYTF
TGCGCCAGCAGCTTCGGACAGCTCTATGGCTACACCTTC
>TRBJ2-2|TRBV7-3|.|.
CASSPRVSAGELFF
TGTGCCAGCAGCCCCCGGGTATCCGCCGGGGAGCTGTTTTTT
>TRBJ2-7|TRBV11-1|.|.
CASSFGGASYEQYF
TGTGCCAGCAGCTTTGGAGGGGCCTCCTACGAGCAGTACTTC
>TRBJ1-2|TRBV28|few|TRBD1
CASTGPTGDRYGYTF
TGTGCCAGCACCGGCCCGACAGGGGACCGCTATGGCTACACCTTC
>TRBJ1-1|TRBV2|once|.
CASSFTGNTEAFF
TGTGCCAGCAGTTTTACAGGGAACACTGAAGCTTTCTTT